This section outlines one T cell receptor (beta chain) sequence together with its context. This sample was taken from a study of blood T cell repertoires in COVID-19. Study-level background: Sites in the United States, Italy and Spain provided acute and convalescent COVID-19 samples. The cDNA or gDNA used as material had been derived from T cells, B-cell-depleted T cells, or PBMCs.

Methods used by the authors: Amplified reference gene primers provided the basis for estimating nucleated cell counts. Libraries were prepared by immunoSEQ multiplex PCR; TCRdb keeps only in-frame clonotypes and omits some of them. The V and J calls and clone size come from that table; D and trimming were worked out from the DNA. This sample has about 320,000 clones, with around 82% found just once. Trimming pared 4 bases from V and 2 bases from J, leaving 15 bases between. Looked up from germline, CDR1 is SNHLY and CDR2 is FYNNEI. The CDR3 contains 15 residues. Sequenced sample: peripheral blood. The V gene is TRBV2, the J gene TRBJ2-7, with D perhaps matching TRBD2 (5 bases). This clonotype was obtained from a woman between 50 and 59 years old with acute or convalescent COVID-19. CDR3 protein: CASSVSGSIPYEQYF. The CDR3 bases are TGTGCCAGCAGTGTCTCGGGGTCTATCCCCTACGAGCAGTACTTC.